Described below is a single T cell receptor beta chain sequence and its context. These data come from a study of shared clonotypes between healthy human individuals. V was pared by 8 bases and J by 3 bases, with 15 bases of the junction left unmatched. CDR1 is MDHEN, CDR2 SYDVKM, per germline. This CDR3 spans 18 amino acids. For each subset, genomic DNA was distributed in equal portions over several immunoSEQ plates. Clones were sequenced by immunoSEQ multiplex PCR, and TCRdb holds only the in-frame ones, with some missing. The sample yields approximately 2,200,000 clones, about 92% seen once. Naivety among CD8 cells was defined by CD45RO negativity and positive CCR7 selection, thereby excluding terminally differentiated effector memory CD45RA+ cells. Caucasian adults living in Nashville, Tennessee, provided all samples.

Sequencing was carried out using naive CD8+ T cells from PBMCs. V usage is TRBV28 and J usage is TRBJ2-3; 12 bases match TRBD2. This sequence originates from a young man in good health. Some clones in this sample may be carry-over from other donors' samples. This CDR3 is CASPPDQTSGRGTDTQYF. The CDR3 DNA follows: TGTGCCAGCCCCCCGGACCAGACTAGCGGGAGAGGGACAGATACGCAGTATTTT.